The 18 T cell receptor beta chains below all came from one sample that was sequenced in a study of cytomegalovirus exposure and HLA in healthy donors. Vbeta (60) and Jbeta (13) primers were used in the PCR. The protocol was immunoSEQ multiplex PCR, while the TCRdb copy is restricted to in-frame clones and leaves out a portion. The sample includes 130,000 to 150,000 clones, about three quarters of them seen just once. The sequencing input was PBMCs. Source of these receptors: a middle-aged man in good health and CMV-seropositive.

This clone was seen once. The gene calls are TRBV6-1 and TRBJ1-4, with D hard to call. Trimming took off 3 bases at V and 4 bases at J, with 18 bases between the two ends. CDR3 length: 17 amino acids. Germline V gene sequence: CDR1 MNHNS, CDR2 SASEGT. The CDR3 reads CASSERRPAQINEKLFF. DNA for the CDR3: TGTGCCAGCAGTGAGAGGAGGCCGGCACAGATTAATGAAAAACTGTTTTTT.

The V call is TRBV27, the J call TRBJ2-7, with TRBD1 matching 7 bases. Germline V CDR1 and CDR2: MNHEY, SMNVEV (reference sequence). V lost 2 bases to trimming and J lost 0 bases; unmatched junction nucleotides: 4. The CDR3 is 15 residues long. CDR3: CASSLRDSISYEQYF. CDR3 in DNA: TGTGCCAGCAGTTTACGGGACAGTATCTCCTACGAGCAGTACTTC.

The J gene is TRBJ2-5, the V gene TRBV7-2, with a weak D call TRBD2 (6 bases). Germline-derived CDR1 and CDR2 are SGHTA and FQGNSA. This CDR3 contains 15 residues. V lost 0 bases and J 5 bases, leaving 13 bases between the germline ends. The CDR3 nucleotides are TGTGCCAGCAGCTTAGCGGTGGCTGGGGGGGAGACCCAGTACTTC. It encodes CASSLAVAGGETQYF.

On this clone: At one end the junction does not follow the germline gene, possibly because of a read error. The CDR3 DNA reads TGTGCCAGCAGCATAACTAGCGGCCATATGAATGAGCAGTTCTTC. Its protein is CASSITSGHMNEQFF. The chain has TRBV7-3 and TRBJ2-1; 8 bases match TRBD2. The CDR3 runs 15 residues. CDR1 is SGHTA and CDR2 is FQGTGA in the germline V gene.

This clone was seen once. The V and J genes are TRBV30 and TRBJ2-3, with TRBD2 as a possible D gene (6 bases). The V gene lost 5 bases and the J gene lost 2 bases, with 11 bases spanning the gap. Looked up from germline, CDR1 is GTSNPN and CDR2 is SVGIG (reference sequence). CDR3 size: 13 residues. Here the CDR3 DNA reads TGTGCCTGGGGGGGGTCCAACACAGATACGCAGTATTTT. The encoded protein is CAWGGSNTDTQYF.

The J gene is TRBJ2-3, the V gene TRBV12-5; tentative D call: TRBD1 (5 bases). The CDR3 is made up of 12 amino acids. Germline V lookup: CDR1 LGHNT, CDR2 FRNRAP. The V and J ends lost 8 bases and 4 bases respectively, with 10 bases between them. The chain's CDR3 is CASQGSADTQYF. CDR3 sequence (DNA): TGTGCTAGTCAGGGCAGCGCAGATACGCAGTATTTT.

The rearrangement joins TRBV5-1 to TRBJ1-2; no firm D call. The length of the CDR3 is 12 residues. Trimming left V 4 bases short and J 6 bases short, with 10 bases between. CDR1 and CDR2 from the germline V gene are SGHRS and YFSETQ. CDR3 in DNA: TGCGCCAGCAGCGGATCAGCGGATGGCTACACCTTC. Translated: CASSGSADGYTF.

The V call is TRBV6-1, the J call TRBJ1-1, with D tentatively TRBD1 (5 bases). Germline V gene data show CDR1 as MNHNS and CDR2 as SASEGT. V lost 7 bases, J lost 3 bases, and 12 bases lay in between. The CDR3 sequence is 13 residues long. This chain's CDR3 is CASIPPGDTEAFF. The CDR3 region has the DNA TGTGCCAGCATCCCCCCGGGGGACACTGAAGCTTTCTTT.

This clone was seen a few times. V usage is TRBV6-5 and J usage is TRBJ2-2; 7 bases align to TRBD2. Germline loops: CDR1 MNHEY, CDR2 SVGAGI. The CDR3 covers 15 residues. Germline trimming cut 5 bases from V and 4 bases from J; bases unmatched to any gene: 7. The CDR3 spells CASSRLAMGTGELFF. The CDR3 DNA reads TGTGCCAGCAGTAGACTAGCAATGGGCACCGGGGAGCTGTTTTTT.

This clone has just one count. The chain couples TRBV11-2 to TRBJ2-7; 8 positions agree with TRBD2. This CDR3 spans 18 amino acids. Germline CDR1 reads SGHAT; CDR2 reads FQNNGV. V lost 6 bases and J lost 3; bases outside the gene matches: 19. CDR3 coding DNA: TGTGCCAGCAGTCCGATTAGGCGGGAGGCTGCCCGCAGCTACGAGCAGTACTTC. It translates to CASSPIRREAARSYEQYF.

CDR3 loop: CAISSGTTHEQFF. For the CDR3, the DNA is TGTGCCATCAGTTCCGGGACTACTCATGAGCAGTTCTTC. This chain connects TRBV10-3 to TRBJ2-1, with 7 bases aligning to TRBD2. J gave up 8 bases and V 5 bases, and 6 bases lay outside the gene matches. Germline CDR1 and CDR2: ENHRY and SYGVKD. This CDR3 comprises 13 residues.

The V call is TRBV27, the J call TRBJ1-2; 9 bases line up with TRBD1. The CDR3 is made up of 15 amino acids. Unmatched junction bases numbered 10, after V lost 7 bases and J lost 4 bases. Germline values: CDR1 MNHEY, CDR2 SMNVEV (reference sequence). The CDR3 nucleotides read TGTGCCAGCACCCCGGGACAGGGTTTAACCTATGGCTACACCTTC. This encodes CASTPGQGLTYGYTF.

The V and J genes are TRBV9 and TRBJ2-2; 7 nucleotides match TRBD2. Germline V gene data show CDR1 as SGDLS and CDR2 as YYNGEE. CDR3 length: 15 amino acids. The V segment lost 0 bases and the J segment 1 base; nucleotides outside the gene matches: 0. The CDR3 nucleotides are TGTGCCAGCAGCGTAGCGGGAGGGAACACCGGGGAGCTGTTTTTT. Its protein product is CASSVAGGNTGELFF.

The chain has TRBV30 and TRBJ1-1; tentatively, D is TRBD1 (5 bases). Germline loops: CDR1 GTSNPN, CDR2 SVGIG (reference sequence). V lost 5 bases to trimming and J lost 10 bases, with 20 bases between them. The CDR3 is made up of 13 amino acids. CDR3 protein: CAWGGNQQVGAFF. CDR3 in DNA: TGTGCCTGGGGGGGGAATCAGCAGGTTGGAGCTTTCTTT.

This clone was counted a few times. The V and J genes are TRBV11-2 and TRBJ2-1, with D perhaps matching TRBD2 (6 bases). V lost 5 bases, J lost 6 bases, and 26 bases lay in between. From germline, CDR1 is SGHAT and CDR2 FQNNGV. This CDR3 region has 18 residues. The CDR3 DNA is TGTGCCAGCAGCCCAGCCCTCCTTTCTAGCGCGAGTAGCAATGAGCAGTTCTTC. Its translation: CASSPALLSSASSNEQFF.

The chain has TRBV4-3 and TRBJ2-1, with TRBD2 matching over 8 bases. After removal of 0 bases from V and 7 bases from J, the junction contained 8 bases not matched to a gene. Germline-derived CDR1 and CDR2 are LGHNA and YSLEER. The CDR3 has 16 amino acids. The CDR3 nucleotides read TGCGCCAGCAGCCAAGATCTCAGCGGGGGAAAAAATGAGCAGTTCTTC. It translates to CASSQDLSGGKNEQFF.

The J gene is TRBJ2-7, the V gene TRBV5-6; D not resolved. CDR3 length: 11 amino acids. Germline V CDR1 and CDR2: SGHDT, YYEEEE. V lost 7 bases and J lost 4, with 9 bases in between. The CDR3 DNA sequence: TGTGCCAGCTCCCTCCAGTACGAGCAGTACTTC. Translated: CASSLQYEQYF.

The DNA for the CDR3 is TGTGCCAGCAGCGTAGAAGGGGGGACTAGCACTGGAACAGATACGCAGTATTTT. It translates to CASSVEGGTSTGTDTQYF. J is TRBJ2-3 and V is TRBV9, with TRBD2 matching over 9 bases. Germline lookup yields CDR1 SGDLS and CDR2 YYNGEE. This CDR3 contains 18 residues. With 0 bases clipped from V and 3 bases from J, the junction kept 11 bases outside the gene matches.